The 14 T cell receptor beta chains below were found in one sample sequenced in a study of chemoradiotherapy in HPV16-positive cancers. The repertoire was sequenced with immunoSEQ multiplex PCR; TCRdb's copy has only in-frame clones and lacks some. The repertoire consists of some 16,000 clones, with around 72% occurring once and the leading ten covering over 7.5%. Sample acquisition took place from a patient who underwent chemoradiotherapy. Source of these receptors: a human donor with HPV-associated anogenital cancer.

The chain joins TRBV20-1 to TRBJ1-4; D is undetermined. The CDR3 length is 11 residues. V was shortened by 3 bases and J by 7 bases, with 6 bases between the two germline ends. Germline V CDR1 and CDR2: DFQATT, SNEGSKA (reference sequence). The CDR3 sequence: CSASRIEKLFF. CDR3 bases: TGCAGTGCTAGTAGGATTGAAAAACTGTTTTTT.

CDR3 amino acids: CASSLWEGASGYTF. The CDR3 region has the DNA TGTGCCAGCAGTTTATGGGAGGGGGCGAGTGGCTACACCTTC. The chain is built from TRBV28 and TRBJ1-2, with 7 bases that match TRBD1. The germline CDR1 and CDR2 sequences are MDHEN and SYDVKM. J was trimmed by 7 bases and V by 0 bases; bases with no gene match: 5. The CDR3 runs to 14 residues.

The rearrangement links TRBV5-1 to TRBJ2-7; a possible D gene is TRBD1 (5 bases). The V end was cut by 0 bases, the J end by 5 bases, with 6 bases between. The CDR3 totals 12 residues. Germline CDR1 reads SGHRS; CDR2 reads YFSETQ. The CDR3 DNA reads TGCGCCAGCAGCTTGGTAGGGGACGAGCAGTACTTC. Translation: CASSLVGDEQYF.

The V gene is TRBV18, the J gene TRBJ1-4; no reliable D call. Trimming cost V 5 bases and J 5 bases, with 9 bases left between them. Germline CDR1 reads KGHSH; CDR2 reads LQKENI. This CDR3 spans 13 amino acids. In DNA form, the CDR3 reads TGTGCCAGCTCATGGCAGCAGAATGAAAAACTGTTTTTT. Residues: CASSWQQNEKLFF.

The genes are TRBV10-2 and TRBJ2-7, with D possibly being TRBD2 (7 bases). Germline CDR1 WSHSY, CDR2 SAAADI. The CDR3 covers 16 residues. V lost 5 bases and J 4 bases, leaving 21 bases between the germline ends. The CDR3 loop reads CASSPLQGGVPYEQYF. For the CDR3, the DNA is TGCGCCAGCAGTCCCTTACAGGGAGGGGTCCCGTACGAGCAGTACTTC.

Notes on this clone: Other nucleotide sequences in the sample specify the same CDR3. CDR3 nucleotides: TGCGCCAGCAGCCAAGTGAGCAGGACAGATACGCAGTATTTT. Translating gives CASSQVSRTDTQYF. The chain is built from TRBV4-1 and TRBJ2-3; D gene unclear. CDR1 is MGHRA and CDR2 is YSYEKL in the germline V gene. V was shortened by 1 base and J by 3 bases, with 8 bases between the two germline ends. CDR3 length equals 14 residues.

This sequence joins TRBV4-1 and TRBJ1-3, with D unresolved. Germline V gene lookup returns CDR1 MGHRA and CDR2 YSYEKL. CDR3 length: 15 amino acids. The V gene lost 4 bases and the J gene lost 2 bases, with 12 bases spanning the gap. The CDR3 region has the DNA TGCGCCAGCAGCCCCTGGGGAGCTCCTGGAAACACCATATATTTT. Its protein product is CASSPWGAPGNTIYF.

The genes are TRBV11-2 and TRBJ2-7; 8 nucleotides agree with TRBD1. CDR3 length equals 14 residues. The trim removed 5 bases at V and 3 bases at J, leaving 6 bases unmatched. The germline V gene encodes CDR1 SGHAT and CDR2 FQNNGV. Here the CDR3 DNA reads TGTGCCAGCAGCGCCGTGACAGGGGTCTACGAGCAGTACTTC. It translates to CASSAVTGVYEQYF. The variable domain in full, with the rest retrieved from reference TRBV11-2 and TRBJ2-7, is EAGVAQSPRYKIIEKRQSVAFWCNPISGHATLYWYQQILGQGPKLLIQFQNNGVVDDSQLPKDRFSAERLKGVDSTLKIQPAKLEDSAVYLCASSAVTGVYEQYFGPGTRLTVT.

This chain links TRBV7-3 with TRBJ1-6; tentatively, D is TRBD1 (6 bases). V was cut by 5 bases and J by 7 bases, with 9 bases left in between. The germline V gene encodes CDR1 SGHTA and CDR2 FQGTGA. The CDR3 length is 13 residues. This CDR3 is CASSNTGNSPLHF. CDR3 DNA: TGTGCCAGCAGCAATACAGGGAATTCACCCCTCCACTTT. Looking up the rest from reference TRBV7-3 and TRBJ1-6 gives the full variable domain: GAGVSQTPSNKVTEKGKYVELRCDPISGHTALYWYRQSLGQGPEFLIYFQGTGAADDSGLPNDRFFAVRPEGSVSTLKIQRTERGDSAVYLCASSNTGNSPLHFGNGTRLTVT.

The chain carries TRBV15 and TRBJ2-7; no definite D call. The CDR3 extends over 15 amino acids. Trimming removed 0 bases at V and 1 base at J, with 10 bases between. Germline CDR1 reads LNHNV; CDR2 reads YYDKDF (reference sequence). CDR3 amino acids: CATSRERSISYEQYF. The CDR3, as DNA: TGTGCCACCAGCAGAGAGCGGTCGATATCCTACGAGCAGTACTTC.

The genes are TRBV7-2 and TRBJ2-2, with 11 bases fitting TRBD2. The V gene end was trimmed by 6 bases and the J gene end by 0 bases; junction bases not matched to a gene: 9. The CDR3 totals 18 residues. Germline assignment: CDR1 SGHTA and CDR2 FQGNSA. The CDR3 DNA reads as TGTGCCAGCAGTTACTTAGCGGGGGGGCTATCGAACACCGGGGAGCTGTTTTTT. The encoded protein is CASSYLAGGLSNTGELFF.

The rearrangement links TRBV18 to TRBJ2-5; the D is unclear. This CDR3 is 13 amino acids long. Trimming pared 0 bases from V and 1 base from J, leaving 3 bases between. The germline CDR1 and CDR2 sequences are KGHSH and LQKENI. CDR3 loop: CASSPPSQETQYF. The CDR3 DNA reads TGTGCCAGCTCACCACCGAGCCAAGAGACCCAGTACTTC.

The gene calls are TRBV28 and TRBJ1-2; D perhaps matches TRBD1 (5 bases). Germline CDR1 reads MDHEN; CDR2 reads SYDVKM. V was shortened by 8 bases and J by 3 bases, with 16 bases between the two germline ends. The CDR3 runs 14 residues. CDR3 bases: TGTGCCAGCGTGGGGACGGACCGTTACTATGGCTACACCTTC. It codes for CASVGTDRYYGYTF.

The V gene is TRBV5-4, the J gene TRBJ2-5; possible D gene TRBD2, 6 bases. Between the trimmed V and J ends, which lost 1 base and 5 bases, there was a span of 12 bases. Germline CDR1 reads SGHNT; CDR2 reads YYREEE (reference sequence). The CDR3 loop spans 14 amino acids. CDR3 sequence: CASSLFGGLETQYF. Here the CDR3 DNA reads TGTGCCAGCAGCTTGTTCGGGGGTCTTGAGACCCAGTACTTC.